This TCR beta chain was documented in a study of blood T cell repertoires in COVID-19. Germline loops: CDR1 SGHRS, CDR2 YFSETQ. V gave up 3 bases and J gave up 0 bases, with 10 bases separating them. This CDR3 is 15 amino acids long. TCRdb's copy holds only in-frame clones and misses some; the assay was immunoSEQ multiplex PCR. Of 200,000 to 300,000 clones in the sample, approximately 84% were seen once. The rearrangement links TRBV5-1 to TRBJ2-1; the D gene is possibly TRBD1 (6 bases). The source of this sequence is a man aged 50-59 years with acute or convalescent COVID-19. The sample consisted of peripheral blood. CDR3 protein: CASSSTGNSYNEQFF. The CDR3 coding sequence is TGCGCCAGCAGCTCTACAGGGAACTCCTACAATGAGCAGTTCTTC.